This T cell receptor beta chain was sequenced for a study of Ad26.COV2.S vaccination and SARS-CoV-2 variants. About the research overall: The donor belonged to the COV1001 Ad26.COV2.S trial arm. Into the muscle, Ad26.COV2.S was dosed once or twice, 56 days apart. Study conclusions and caveats: It was reported that spike-specific CD8+ and CD4+ T cell responses were substantially broad after vaccination.

As for treatment: approximately 18 received Ad26.COV2.S at low or high dose, single or two shots; about 5 received placebo; per-sample allocation not given. On day 63 after the first injection, vaccine and placebo recipients gave samples. Concerning this clone: Its antigen is not identified.

Sequencing used immunoSEQ multiplex PCR; TCRdb keeps in-frame clones, though not all of them. In the table there are 320,000 or so clones, roughly 90% of which are singletons. V lost 3 bases and J 0 bases, leaving 10 bases between the germline ends. In germline, CDR1 is SGHNT, CDR2 YENEEA. The CDR3 runs to 15 residues. The source is a person between 18 and 60 years old who received the Ad26.COV2.S COVID-19 vaccine or a placebo. Sequenced material: peripheral blood, taken in a trial of Ad26.COV2.S vaccine versus placebo. V and J are TRBV11-3 and TRBJ2-3; unclear D gene. In DNA, the CDR3 is TGTGCCAGCAGCTTTAGGCGGTATAGCACAGATACGCAGTATTTT. It yields the protein CASSFRRYSTDTQYF.